Included here is one TCR beta chain sequence, with context. The target antigen is unknown. PCR used 60 Vbeta primers and 13 Jbeta primers. Here immunoSEQ multiplex PCR was the method, and the copy in TCRdb shows in-frame clones only, minus some. The table shows about 180,000 clones, with 60% to 80% occurring only once. This record comes from a study of cytomegalovirus exposure and HLA in healthy donors. As for the study in general: Counted in an early data release were tens of millions of unique TCRs from HLA-typed donors. Points from the study as a whole: Later work found most CMV-associated TCR beta chains apparently HLA-restricted. Later work showed greater clonal expansion in HLA-associated TCR beta chains than in equally common others.

In germline, CDR1 is SEHNR, CDR2 FQNEAQ (reference sequence). V trimming: 5 bases; J trimming: 0 bases; junction bases outside the gene matches: 7. CDR3 size: 16 residues. The rearrangement links TRBV7-9 to TRBJ2-4; 7 bases fit TRBD2. Sequencing used PBMCs. The TCR sequence derives from a woman between 45 and 65 years old in good health and CMV-seropositive. The CDR3 loop reads CASSPLGGEAKNIQYF. Here the CDR3 DNA reads TGTGCCAGCAGCCCCCTTGGGGGGGAAGCCAAAAACATTCAGTACTTC.